A single sample is the source of the 16 T cell receptor beta chains below, sequenced in a study of T cells after yellow fever vaccination. MiXCR was run by TCRdb on the 5' RACE reads, yielding one entry per CDR3 protein. The data contain hundreds of thousands of distinct CDR3 sequences, 20% to 25% of them singletons. The sequencing here drew on PBMCs, taken roughly 23 days after the first yellow fever vaccination. These receptors were collected from a man younger than 35 who received the YFV17D yellow fever vaccine.

The chain has TRBV12-3 or TRBV12-4 and TRBJ1-5; maybe TRBD1 (6 bases). This CDR3 comprises 11 residues. Trimming cost V 8 bases and J 11 bases, with 13 bases left between them. In nucleotides, the CDR3 is TGTGCCAGCGGGGAACAGGGAGCCCAGCATTTT. Amino acid sequence: CASGEQGAQHF.

The chain employs TRBV27 and TRBJ2-4; 8 bases line up with TRBD1. With V trimmed by 5 bases and J by 0 bases, 15 bases remained unmatched. This CDR3 contains 19 residues. Germline lookup yields CDR1 MNHEY and CDR2 SMNVEV (reference sequence). The CDR3 loop reads CASSPRDRFLALAKNIQYF. Written as DNA, the CDR3 is TGTGCCAGCAGTCCTAGGGACAGGTTTTTAGCCCTAGCCAAAAACATTCAGTACTTC.

This clonotype occurred a few times. This rearrangement joins TRBV29-1 to TRBJ1-1, with TRBD1 as a possible D gene (5 bases). Germline values: CDR1 SQVTM, CDR2 ANQGSEA. V was clipped by 2 bases and J by 5 bases, with 9 bases between them. This CDR3 spans 12 amino acids. The CDR3 DNA is TGCAGCGTTGAAAGCAGGGCTACTGAAGCTTTCTTT. It codes for CSVESRATEAFF.

There are a few counts of this clonotype. The chain employs TRBV18 and TRBJ2-6, with TRBD1 matching over 9 bases. The CDR3 spans 17 residues. The V segment lost 3 bases and the J segment 5 bases; nucleotides outside the gene matches: 8. Germline-derived CDR1 and CDR2 are KGHSH and LQKENI. The DNA of the CDR3 is TGTGCCAGCTCACCGGGACAGGGAGGAACTAGGGCCAACGTCCTGACTTTC. This codes for CASSPGQGGTRANVLTF.

The sample holds a few counts of this clonotype. This chain uses TRBV29-1 with TRBJ1-1, with D tentatively TRBD1 (6 bases). CDR3 length: 13 residues. The V end was cut by 5 bases, the J end by 5 bases, with 15 bases between. The germline V gene has CDR1 SQVTM and CDR2 ANQGSEA. In nucleotides, the CDR3 is TGCAGCGTTCTTGGGGGCAGAGGAACTGAAGCTTTCTTT. Translation gives CSVLGGRGTEAFF.

The rearrangement joins TRBV10-3 to TRBJ2-3; TRBD1 matches at 9 bases. Germline lookup yields CDR1 ENHRY and CDR2 SYGVKD. The junction had 12 bases not matched to a gene; V was cut back by 10 bases and J by 4 bases. There are 15 residues in the CDR3. CDR3 sequence (DNA): TGTGCCAAGCCCCTAGGACAGGGGAGGCCAGATACGCAGTATTTT. It is translated as CAKPLGQGRPDTQYF.

This clonotype showed up just a few times. J is TRBJ1-1 and V is TRBV6-5; D may be TRBD1 (6 bases). Germline V gene data show CDR1 as MNHEY and CDR2 as SVGAGI. V lost 0 bases and J lost 0, with 8 bases in between. This CDR3 has 15 residues. CDR3: CASSYSTGMNTEAFF. As DNA, the CDR3 is TGTGCCAGCAGTTACTCGACAGGAATGAACACTGAAGCTTTCTTT.

This clonotype was counted a few times. The V call is TRBV12-3 or TRBV12-4, the J call TRBJ2-7; 9 nucleotides line up with TRBD1. The CDR3 consists of 15 residues. V lost 1 base and J lost 3; bases outside the gene matches: 4. CDR3 in amino acids: CASSLEGGQGYEQYF. CDR3 in DNA: TGTGCCAGCAGTTTAGAGGGGGGACAGGGCTACGAGCAGTACTTC.

The chain carries TRBV12-3 or TRBV12-4 and TRBJ1-5; no clear D gene. Deletions cut 8 bases from V and 7 bases from J, with 18 bases between. This CDR3 contains 14 residues. The CDR3 bases are TGTGCCAGCGACAATCGTGAAACCAGGCAGCCCCAGCATTTT. It encodes CASDNRETRQPQHF.

J is TRBJ2-5 and V is TRBV11-2; tentative D call: TRBD1 (6 bases). Germline CDR1 SGHAT, CDR2 FQNNGV. The V gene lost 5 bases and the J gene lost 5 bases, with 15 bases spanning the gap. The CDR3 has 14 residues. CDR3 amino acids: CASSVNRVQETQYF. DNA of the CDR3: TGTGCCAGCAGCGTTAACAGGGTCCAGGAGACCCAGTACTTC.

The table lists this clonotype with a few counts. Here the CDR3 DNA reads TGTGCCAGCAGTTACTCGTGGTCCGGGGTTGCAGCAGATACGCAGTATTTT. This sequence encodes CASSYSWSGVAADTQYF. The chain joins TRBV6-5 to TRBJ2-3; D may be TRBD2 (5 bases). Per germline, CDR1 MNHEY and CDR2 SVGAGI. The ends were cut back, 0 bases at V and 4 bases at J, with 17 bases in the middle. This CDR3 is 17 amino acids long.

This clonotype was seen more than once but under ten times. The junction does not match germline at one end; this may be a read error. The chain employs TRBV7-9 and TRBJ2-7, with 7 bases fitting TRBD1. The CDR3 covers 15 residues. Germline values: CDR1 SEHNR, CDR2 FQNEAQ (reference sequence). This CDR3 is CASSITPGQTYGQYF. For the CDR3, the DNA is TGTGCCAGCAGCATAACTCCGGGACAGACGTACGGGCAGTACTTC.

The table lists this clonotype with a few counts. The CDR3 spells CAISSGGGTDTQYF. The CDR3 nucleotides read TGTGCCATCTCCAGCGGGGGGGGGACAGATACGCAGTATTTT. V and J are TRBV28 and TRBJ2-3; 10 bases align to TRBD2. V was pared by 10 bases and J by 3 bases, with 7 bases of the junction left unmatched. This CDR3 comprises 14 residues. Germline V gene lookup returns CDR1 MDHEN and CDR2 SYDVKM.

The CDR3 is CASSYSIVWTLNTGELFF. In nucleotides, the CDR3 is TGTGCCAGCAGTTACTCGATTGTCTGGACGCTTAACACCGGGGAGCTGTTTTTT. The rearrangement uses TRBV6-2 or TRBV6-3 and TRBJ2-2; D remains unclear. V was cut by 0 bases and J by 2 bases, with 16 bases left in between. The V gene's germline CDR1 is MNHEY and CDR2 SVGEGT. The CDR3 is 18 amino acids.

The chain couples TRBV13 to TRBJ2-7; D is undetermined. Trimming removed 0 bases at V and 3 bases at J, with 9 bases between. Per germline, CDR1 PRHDT and CDR2 FYEKMQ (reference sequence). This CDR3 is built from 14 residues. In DNA form, the CDR3 reads TGTGCCAGCAGCTTAGGGCAGAGTTACTACGAGCAGTACGTC. It translates to CASSLGQSYYEQYV.

This rearrangement joins TRBV29-1 to TRBJ1-1; D is undetermined. The length of the CDR3 is 13 residues. V lost 1 base to trimming and J lost 4 bases, with 10 bases between them. Per germline, CDR1 SQVTM and CDR2 ANQGSEA. The CDR3 loop is CSVEAELSTEAFF. CDR3 bases: TGCAGCGTTGAAGCCGAGTTAAGCACTGAAGCTTTCTTT.